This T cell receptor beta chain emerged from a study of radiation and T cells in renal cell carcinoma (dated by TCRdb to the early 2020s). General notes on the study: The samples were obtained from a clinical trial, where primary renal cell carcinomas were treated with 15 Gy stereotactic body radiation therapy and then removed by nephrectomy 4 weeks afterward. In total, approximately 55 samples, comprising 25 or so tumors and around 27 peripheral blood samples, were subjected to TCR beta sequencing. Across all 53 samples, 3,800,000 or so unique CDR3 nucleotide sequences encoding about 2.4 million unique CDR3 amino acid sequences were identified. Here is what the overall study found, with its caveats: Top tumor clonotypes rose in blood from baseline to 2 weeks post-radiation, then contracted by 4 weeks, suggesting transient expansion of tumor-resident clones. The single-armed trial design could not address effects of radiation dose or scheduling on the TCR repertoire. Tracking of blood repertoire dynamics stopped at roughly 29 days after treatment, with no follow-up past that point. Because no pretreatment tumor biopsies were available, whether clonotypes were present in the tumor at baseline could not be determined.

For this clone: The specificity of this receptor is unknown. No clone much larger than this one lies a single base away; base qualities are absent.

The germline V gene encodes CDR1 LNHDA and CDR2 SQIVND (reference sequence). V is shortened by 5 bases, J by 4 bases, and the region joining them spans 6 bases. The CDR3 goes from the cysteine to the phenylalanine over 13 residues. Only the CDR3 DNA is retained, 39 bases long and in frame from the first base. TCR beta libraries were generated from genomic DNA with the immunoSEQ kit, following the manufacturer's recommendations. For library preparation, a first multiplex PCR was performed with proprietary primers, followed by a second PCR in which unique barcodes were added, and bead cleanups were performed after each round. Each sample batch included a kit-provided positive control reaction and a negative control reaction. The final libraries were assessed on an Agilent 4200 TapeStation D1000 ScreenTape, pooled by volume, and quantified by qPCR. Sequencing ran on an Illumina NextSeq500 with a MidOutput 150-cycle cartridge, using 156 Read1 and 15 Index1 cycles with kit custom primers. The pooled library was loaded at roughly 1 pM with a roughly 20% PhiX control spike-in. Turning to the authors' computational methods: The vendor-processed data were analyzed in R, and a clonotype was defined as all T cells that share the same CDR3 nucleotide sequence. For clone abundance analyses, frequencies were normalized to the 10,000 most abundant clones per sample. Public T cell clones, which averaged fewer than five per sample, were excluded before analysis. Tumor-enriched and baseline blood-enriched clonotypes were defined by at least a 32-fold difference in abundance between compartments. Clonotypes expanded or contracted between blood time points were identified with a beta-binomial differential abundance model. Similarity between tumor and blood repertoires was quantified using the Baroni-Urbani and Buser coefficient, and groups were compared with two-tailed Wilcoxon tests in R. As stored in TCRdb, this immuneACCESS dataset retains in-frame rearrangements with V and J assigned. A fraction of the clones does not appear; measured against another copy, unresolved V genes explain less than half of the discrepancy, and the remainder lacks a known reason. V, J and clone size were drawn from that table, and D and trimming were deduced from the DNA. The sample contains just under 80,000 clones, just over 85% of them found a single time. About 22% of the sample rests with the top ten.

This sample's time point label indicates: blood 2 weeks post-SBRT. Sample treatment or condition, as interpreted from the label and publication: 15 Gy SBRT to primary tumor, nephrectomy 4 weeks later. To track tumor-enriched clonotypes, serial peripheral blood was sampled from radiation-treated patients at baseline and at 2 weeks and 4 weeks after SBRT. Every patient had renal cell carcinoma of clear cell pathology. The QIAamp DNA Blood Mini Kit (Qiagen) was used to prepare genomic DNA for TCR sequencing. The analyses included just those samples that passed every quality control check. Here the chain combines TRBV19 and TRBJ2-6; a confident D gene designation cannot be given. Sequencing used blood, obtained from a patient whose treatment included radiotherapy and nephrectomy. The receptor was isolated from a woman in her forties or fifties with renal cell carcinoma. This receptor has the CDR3 CASSPLGANVLTF. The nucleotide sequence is TGTGCCAGTAGTCCCCTGGGGGCCAACGTCCTGACTTTC.